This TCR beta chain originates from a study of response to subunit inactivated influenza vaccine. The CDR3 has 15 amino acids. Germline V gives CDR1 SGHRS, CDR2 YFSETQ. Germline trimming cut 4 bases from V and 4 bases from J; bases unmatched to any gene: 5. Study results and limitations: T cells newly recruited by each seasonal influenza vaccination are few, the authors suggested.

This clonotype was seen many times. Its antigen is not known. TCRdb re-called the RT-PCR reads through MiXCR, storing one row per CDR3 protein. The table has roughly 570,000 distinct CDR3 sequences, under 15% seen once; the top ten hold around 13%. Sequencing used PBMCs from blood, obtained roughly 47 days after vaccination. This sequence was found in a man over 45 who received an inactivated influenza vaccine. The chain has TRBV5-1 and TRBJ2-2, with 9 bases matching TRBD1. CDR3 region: CASSRTGDVTGELFF. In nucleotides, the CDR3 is TGCGCCAGCAGCCGGACAGGGGACGTCACCGGGGAGCTGTTTTTT.